The 27 T cell receptor beta chains reported below all come from one sample, sequenced in a study of pediatric ulcerative colitis. Sequencing used immunoSEQ multiplex PCR; TCRdb keeps in-frame clones, though not all of them. The sample holds roughly 64,000 clones, approximately 87% seen once. The sample taken for sequencing was blood. The receptor set was obtained from a boy aged 5-17 years with severe ulcerative colitis.

The rearrangement uses TRBV27 and TRBJ2-1; 7 bases are shared with TRBD1. Looked up from germline, CDR1 is MNHEY and CDR2 is SMNVEV (reference sequence). The CDR3 is 13 residues long. With V trimmed by 4 bases and J by 9 bases, 6 bases remained unmatched. Here the CDR3 DNA reads TGTGCCAGCAGTTCTACAGGGGCTGGTGAGCAGTTCTTC. It specifies CASSSTGAGEQFF.

The chain is built from TRBV5-4 and TRBJ2-1, with 13 bases lining up with TRBD2. The CDR3 contains 17 residues. J lost 2 bases, V lost 3 bases, and 5 bases had no gene match. Looked up from germline, CDR1 is SGHNT and CDR2 is YYREEE (reference sequence). The CDR3 loop is CASSSPTSGRAYNEQFF. Here the CDR3 DNA reads TGTGCCAGCAGCTCCCCTACTAGCGGGAGGGCCTACAATGAGCAGTTCTTC. The variable domain in full, completed from reference TRBV5-4 and TRBJ2-1, reads ETGVTQSPTHLIKTRGQQVTLRCSSQSGHNTVSWYQQALGQGPQFIFQYYREEENGRGNFPPRFSGLQFPNYSSELNVNALELDDSALYLCASSSPTSGRAYNEQFFGPGTRLTVL.

V usage is TRBV6-5 and J usage is TRBJ2-1; D gene ambiguous. This CDR3 has 11 residues. Germline loops: CDR1 MNHEY, CDR2 SVGAGI. V dropped 7 bases and J dropped 9 bases, with 10 bases sitting between them. The CDR3 nucleotides read TGTGCCAGCACGGCCAGGAGTGAGCAGTTCTTC. This translates into CASTARSEQFF.

This rearrangement joins TRBV10-3 to TRBJ2-7, with 9 bases identical to TRBD2. The V gene end was trimmed by 2 bases and the J gene end by 2 bases; junction bases not matched to a gene: 10. This CDR3 is built from 17 residues. Germline-derived CDR1 and CDR2 are ENHRY and SYGVKD. CDR3 coding DNA: TGTGCCATCAGTGAGACCGAATTAGCGGGAGTGGCCTACGAGCAGTACTTC. Amino acids: CAISETELAGVAYEQYF.

The V call is TRBV6-1, the J call TRBJ1-5, with D perhaps matching TRBD1 (5 bases). The CDR3 is 14 amino acids. Per germline, CDR1 MNHNS and CDR2 SASEGT. The V gene lost 3 bases and the J gene lost 6 bases, with 12 bases spanning the gap. In DNA, the CDR3 is TGTGCCAGCAGTGACGCTGGGGCGGGTCAGCCCCAGCATTTT. Protein product: CASSDAGAGQPQHF.

This rearrangement joins TRBV2 to TRBJ1-2; D unclear. The CDR3 length is 17 residues. V was clipped by 10 bases and J by 4 bases, with 28 bases between them. Germline V gene lookup returns CDR1 SNHLY and CDR2 FYNNEI. DNA for the CDR3: TGTGCCAACCCCACAAACCCGGGCAGCCGCGTTTTCTATGGCTACACCTTC. This codes for CANPTNPGSRVFYGYTF.

This chain uses TRBV7-9 with TRBJ2-7, with D tentatively TRBD1 (5 bases). V lost 2 bases and J 2 bases, leaving 13 bases between the germline ends. Germline CDR1 and CDR2: SEHNR and FQNEAQ (reference sequence). CDR3 length: 15 amino acids. CDR3 sequence: CASSLSRAAPYEQYF. CDR3 coding DNA: TGTGCCAGCAGCTTAAGCAGGGCCGCGCCCTACGAGCAGTACTTC.

The gene calls are TRBV11-3 and TRBJ2-3; no definite D call. Germline V gene data show CDR1 as SGHNT and CDR2 as YENEEA. Between the trimmed V and J ends, which lost 5 bases and 4 bases, there was a span of 7 bases. CDR3 length: 12 residues. This chain's CDR3 is CASSPGADTQYF. The CDR3 nucleotides read TGTGCCAGCAGCCCTGGGGCAGATACGCAGTATTTT.

This clone was counted a few times. The genes are TRBV18 and TRBJ2-1; D is perhaps TRBD2 (6 bases). The CDR3 totals 18 residues. Trimming pared 1 base from V and 0 bases from J, leaving 16 bases between. Germline values: CDR1 KGHSH, CDR2 LQKENI. CDR3 residues: CASSPLTLAGSSYNEQFF. The CDR3 bases are TGTGCCAGCTCACCACTTACTTTGGCGGGGAGCTCCTACAATGAGCAGTTCTTC.

This chain uses TRBV19 with TRBJ2-3; D unresolved. This CDR3 is built from 13 residues. Trimming took off 10 bases at V and 0 bases at J, with 11 bases between the two ends. Germline V gene sequence: CDR1 LNHDA, CDR2 SQIVND (reference sequence). CDR3 DNA sequence: TGTGCCACCCGAGCCCCGAGCACAGATACGCAGTATTTT. Translating gives CATRAPSTDTQYF.

In its sample, this clone was seen once. This chain uses TRBV29-1 with TRBJ1-1; 7 bases map to TRBD1. Germline CDR1 SQVTM, CDR2 ANQGSEA. The CDR3 has 13 residues. V was pared by 7 bases and J by 4 bases, with 9 bases of the junction left unmatched. DNA for the CDR3: TGCAGCGCTGAGACAGGGTTAGCCACTGAAGCTTTCTTT. This encodes CSAETGLATEAFF.

The chain recombines TRBV19 with TRBJ1-1; the D is unclear. Trimming removed 2 bases from V and 5 bases from J, with 9 bases in between. Germline CDR1 and CDR2: LNHDA and SQIVND (reference sequence). CDR3 length: 13 amino acids. CDR3 region: CASSIMIQTEAFF. For the CDR3, the DNA is TGTGCCAGTAGTATAATGATTCAGACTGAAGCTTTCTTT.

J is TRBJ2-3 and V is TRBV5-6; D is unresolved. This CDR3 spans 14 amino acids. Germline CDR1 reads SGHDT; CDR2 reads YYEEEE. With 1 base removed from V and 0 bases from J, the gap between germline ends came to 6 bases. CDR3 in DNA: TGTGCCAGCAGCTTGCAACGTAGCACAGATACGCAGTATTTT. Protein sequence: CASSLQRSTDTQYF.

CDR3 DNA sequence: TGCGCCAGCAGTGAGTCGAGAGGGGGCAGCAATCAGCCCCAGCATTTT. It is translated as CASSESRGGSNQPQHF. The chain couples TRBV10-2 to TRBJ1-5; the match to TRBD1 covers 7 bases. The CDR3 contains 16 residues. Looked up from germline, CDR1 is WSHSY and CDR2 is SAAADI. After removal of 0 bases from V and 1 base from J, the junction contained 3 bases not matched to a gene.

The chain carries TRBV6-6 and TRBJ1-1; no clear D gene. Germline CDR1 reads MNHNY; CDR2 reads SVGAGI (reference sequence). V gave up 2 bases and J gave up 3 bases, with 7 bases separating them. The CDR3 runs 13 residues. Written as DNA, the CDR3 is TGTGCCAGCAGTTACAACGGGTACACTGAAGCTTTCTTT. Protein product: CASSYNGYTEAFF.

The rearrangement joins TRBV4-1 to TRBJ2-7, with D maybe TRBD1 (5 bases). The germline V gene encodes CDR1 MGHRA and CDR2 YSYEKL. Trimming pared 3 bases from V and 0 bases from J, leaving 12 bases between. The CDR3 covers 15 residues. The CDR3 region is CASSQMTVSSYEQYF. CDR3 nucleotide sequence: TGCGCCAGCAGCCAGATGACAGTGAGCTCCTACGAGCAGTACTTC.

V gene TRBV14 combines with J gene TRBJ2-7; 9 nucleotides match TRBD2. The ends lost 4 bases at V and 6 bases at J; junction bases unmatched: 7. The V gene's germline CDR1 is SGHDN and CDR2 FVKESK. This CDR3 is built from 14 residues. CDR3 amino acids: CASSLSGRSTEQYF. The CDR3 DNA is TGTGCCAGCAGCCTTAGCGGGAGATCGACCGAGCAGTACTTC.

This clone appeared a single time. The V and J genes are TRBV6-5 and TRBJ1-1, with a weak D call TRBD1 (6 bases). Germline V gene sequence: CDR1 MNHEY, CDR2 SVGAGI. The CDR3 consists of 13 residues. Trimming pared 10 bases from V and 4 bases from J, leaving 16 bases between. In DNA, the CDR3 is TGTGCCATTCGCCTTAAGGGGGGCACTGAAGCTTTCTTT. It specifies CAIRLKGGTEAFF.

The chain carries TRBV14 and TRBJ2-3; tentative D call: TRBD1 (5 bases). V was clipped by 0 bases and J by 6 bases, with 10 bases between them. CDR1 SGHDN and CDR2 FVKESK come from the germline V gene. This CDR3 comprises 14 residues. CDR3 DNA sequence: TGTGCCAGCAGCCAAGATGGGGCCTGGGATACGCAGTATTTT. Protein sequence: CASSQDGAWDTQYF.

V is TRBV19 and J is TRBJ2-1; 12 bases are shared with TRBD2. V trimming: 3 bases; J trimming: 6 bases; junction bases outside the gene matches: 3. The CDR3 covers 15 residues. The germline V gene has CDR1 LNHDA and CDR2 SQIVND (reference sequence). The CDR3 DNA follows: TGTGCCAGTAGTATGACTAGCGGGAGTACCAATGAGCAGTTCTTC. The encoded protein is CASSMTSGSTNEQFF.

The chain employs TRBV7-8 and TRBJ2-1; D may correspond to TRBD1 or TRBD2 (6 bases each). The germline CDR1 and CDR2 sequences are SGHVS and FQNEAQ. This CDR3 contains 16 residues. Trimming stripped 5 bases from V and 5 bases from J, with 19 bases between. CDR3 residues: CASSTEGGREDNEQFF. The CDR3 DNA sequence: TGTGCCAGCAGCACAGAGGGGGGCAGAGAAGACAATGAGCAGTTCTTC.

The V and J genes are TRBV12-5 and TRBJ2-3, with D perhaps TRBD1 (7 bases). This CDR3 is built from 15 residues. The germline V and J ends were trimmed by 4 bases and 4 bases, with 15 bases remaining between them. Germline assignment: CDR1 LGHNT and CDR2 FRNRAP. The CDR3 DNA sequence: TGTGCTAGTGGTTGCGACAGGGAGGTAGCAGATACGCAGTATTTT. This gives the protein CASGCDREVADTQYF.

V and J are TRBV28 and TRBJ2-7, with 8 bases identical to TRBD2. CDR3 size: 15 residues. The germline gives CDR1 MDHEN, CDR2 SYDVKM. V trimming: 6 bases; J trimming: 2 bases; junction bases outside the gene matches: 9. As DNA, the CDR3 is TGTGCCAGCAGGTCCACTAGCGGAGCCCCCTACGAGCAGTACTTC. Translated: CASRSTSGAPYEQYF.

This sequence joins TRBV6-1 and TRBJ2-5, with unresolved D. Per germline, CDR1 MNHNS and CDR2 SASEGT. V gave up 4 bases and J gave up 2 bases, with 11 bases separating them. The CDR3 extends over 14 amino acids. This CDR3 is CASSAIGPQETQYF. CDR3 nucleotide sequence: TGTGCCAGCAGTGCAATTGGGCCTCAAGAGACCCAGTACTTC.

This clone was found a few times. CDR3 DNA sequence: TGTGCCAGTAGTCTACAGGGCGAAAAGACTGAAGCTTTCTTT. It yields the protein CASSLQGEKTEAFF. The genes are TRBV19 and TRBJ1-1; tentatively, D is TRBD1 (6 bases). The CDR3 contains 14 residues. Germline loops: CDR1 LNHDA, CDR2 SQIVND (reference sequence). Trimming left V 5 bases short and J 5 bases short, with 15 bases between.

This chain uses TRBV7-2 with TRBJ1-2; 10 bases line up with TRBD1. The CDR3 sequence is 15 residues long. After removal of 3 bases from V and 5 bases from J, the junction contained 6 bases not matched to a gene. CDR1 is SGHTA, CDR2 FQGNSA, per germline. CDR3 coding DNA: TGTGCCAGCAGCTTCGGACAGGGGGAAGGATATGGCTACACCTTC. Its translation is CASSFGQGEGYGYTF.

This chain connects TRBV15 to TRBJ2-1, with 10 nucleotides matching TRBD1. The germline V gene has CDR1 LNHNV and CDR2 YYDKDF (reference sequence). This CDR3 is 15 amino acids long. After removal of 8 bases from V and 12 bases from J, the junction contained 16 bases not matched to a gene. The CDR3 protein is CATALLDRGREAQFF. Here the CDR3 DNA reads TGTGCCACCGCACTCCTGGACAGGGGGAGAGAGGCGCAGTTCTTC. Drawing the rest from reference TRBV15 and TRBJ2-1, the complete variable domain is DAMVIQNPRYQVTQFGKPVTLSCSQTLNHNVMYWYQQKSSQAPKLLFHYYDKDFNNEADTPDNFQSRRPNTSFCFLDIRSPGLGDTAMYLCATALLDRGREAQFFGPGTRLTVL.